Sequencing of this TCR beta chain was carried out in a study of identical twins. Study findings and constraints: Sequences that were out-of-frame, alpha and twin-shared displayed an excess of low generation probability. Cross-sectional statistics, not tracking of the same donors, supported the conclusions. Insertions ran lower in abundant cord blood beta clonotypes, though not in memory repertoires.

The donors were all healthy and Caucasian. Each CDR3 protein is one row after TCRdb ran MiXCR on the 5' RACE reads. The sample has under 500,000 distinct CDR3 sequences, 14% seen once. Details on this clonotype: Its specificity is not known.

Trimming took off 1 base at V and 3 bases at J, with 3 bases between the two ends. Germline V gives CDR1 LNHNV, CDR2 YYDKDF (reference sequence). The CDR3 sequence is 13 residues long. These data were likewise used in another study, on yellow fever vaccine responses in identical twins.

The chain carries TRBV15 and TRBJ2-2; D call uncertain. The sequenced material came from CD4+ T cells sorted from blood. The receptor comes from a woman under 30 in good health. The CDR3 coding sequence is TGTGCCACCAGCAGAGTTGACACCGGGGAGCTGTTTTTT. Translation: CATSRVDTGELFF.